The 25 T cell receptor beta chains listed next were all sequenced from one sample in a study of CD8 T cells in Susac syndrome. With random hexamers, about 0.5 to 1 ug RNA was reverse transcribed. TCRdb redid the calling of the immunoSEQ multiplex PCR reads with MiXCR, one entry per CDR3 protein. This table has about 210,000 distinct CDR3 sequences, about 95% appearing once. Sequencing was carried out using CD4+ T cells from PBMCs. The receptors were sampled from a human donor with Susac syndrome.

The chain couples TRBV19 to TRBJ1-6, with a possible D match to TRBD1 (5 bases). The V end lost 7 bases, the J end lost 8 bases, and 12 bases lay between the germline ends. Germline V gene lookup returns CDR1 LNHDA and CDR2 SQIVND (reference sequence). The CDR3 length is 13 residues. Here the CDR3 DNA reads TGTGCCAGTACCCGTGAGGGGTATTCACCCCTCCACTTT. Protein: CASTREGYSPLHF.

The chain employs TRBV7-2 and TRBJ2-7; D is unresolved. Trimming left V 8 bases short and J 1 base short, with 12 bases between. The CDR3 length is 13 residues. The germline V gene has CDR1 SGHTA and CDR2 FQGNSA. The CDR3 bases are TGTGCCAGCTCCCGAACGGTATCCTACGAGCAGTACTTC. This encodes CASSRTVSYEQYF.

The chain couples TRBV6-1 to TRBJ2-1; the D call may be TRBD1 or TRBD2 (5 bases each). The ends were cut back, 6 bases at V and 7 bases at J, with 25 bases in the middle. Germline CDR1 is MNHNS and CDR2 is SASEGT. This CDR3 region has 17 residues. CDR3 bases: TGTGCCAGCAGGACAATAATCCGGGACCTAAGAAGGAATGAGCAGTTCTTC. It codes for CASRTIIRDLRRNEQFF.

The V and J genes are TRBV27 and TRBJ2-5; maybe TRBD1 (6 bases). The CDR3 is 15 residues long. Germline V gene lookup returns CDR1 MNHEY and CDR2 SMNVEV (reference sequence). Trimming removed 5 bases at V and 2 bases at J, with 15 bases between. Here the CDR3 reads CASSPRHRAQETQYF. The CDR3 DNA sequence: TGTGCCAGCAGTCCGCGCCACAGGGCTCAAGAGACCCAGTACTTC.

The gene calls are TRBV20-1 and TRBJ1-6, with a tentative D call TRBD1 (6 bases). This CDR3 comprises 13 residues. The germline V and J ends were trimmed by 6 bases and 7 bases, with 13 bases remaining between them. The germline V gene has CDR1 DFQATT and CDR2 SNEGSKA (reference sequence). The CDR3 protein is CSAYRVGNSPLHF. The CDR3 DNA reads as TGCAGTGCCTACAGGGTAGGGAATTCACCCCTCCACTTT.

This rearrangement joins TRBV28 to TRBJ2-7; tentative D call: TRBD1 (5 bases). V shed 8 bases and J shed 0 bases, with 14 bases lying between them. Germline CDR1 and CDR2: MDHEN and SYDVKM. The CDR3 runs to 14 residues. CDR3 in DNA: TGTGCCAGCCTGGACGGAGACAGCTCCTACGAGCAGTACTTC. This encodes CASLDGDSSYEQYF.

This clonotype has more than one count but fewer than ten. The chain uses TRBV11-2 and TRBJ2-7; a possible D gene is TRBD1 (6 bases). This CDR3 has 12 residues. The germline V gene has CDR1 SGHAT and CDR2 FQNNGV. V was trimmed by 7 bases and J by 5 bases, leaving 12 bases between them. The CDR3 loop reads CASNLQGNEQYF. In DNA form, the CDR3 reads TGTGCCAGCAACCTCCAGGGGAACGAGCAGTACTTC.

This clonotype was observed once. The chain employs TRBV24-1 and TRBJ2-3, with D possibly matching TRBD1 (5 bases). This CDR3 has 13 residues. Germline V gives CDR1 KGHDR, CDR2 SFDVKD. Trimming pared 3 bases from V and 9 bases from J, leaving 12 bases between. The CDR3 bases are TGTGCCACCAGTGATCCGACAGTGGACACGCAGTATTTT. It translates to CATSDPTVDTQYF.

This chain connects TRBV3-1 to TRBJ1-1, with D tentatively TRBD1 (5 bases). CDR1 and CDR2 from the germline V gene are LGHDT and YNNKEL (reference sequence). The length of the CDR3 is 13 residues. Trimming shortened V by 5 bases and J by 4 bases, and 11 bases separated the two germline ends. CDR3 loop: CASSGSGATEAFF. CDR3 sequence (DNA): TGTGCCAGCAGCGGGAGCGGGGCCACTGAAGCTTTCTTT.

This clonotype appeared once. This chain uses TRBV5-5 with TRBJ1-6; TRBD1 matches 10 bases. The CDR3 contains 15 residues. V was clipped by 1 base and J by 10 bases; unmatched bases: 5. Per germline, CDR1 SGHKS and CDR2 YYEKEE (reference sequence). CDR3 in amino acids: CASSLSGTGESPLHF. Here the CDR3 DNA reads TGTGCCAGCAGCTTGTCCGGGACAGGGGAATCACCCCTCCACTTT.

The chain combines TRBV28 with TRBJ1-1, with D uncertain. Germline loops: CDR1 MDHEN, CDR2 SYDVKM. The CDR3 runs 13 residues. The germline V and J ends were trimmed by 7 bases and 0 bases, with 9 bases remaining between them. The CDR3 loop reads CASKSSVNTEAFF. CDR3 nucleotides: TGTGCCAGCAAAAGTTCGGTGAACACTGAAGCTTTCTTT.

V gene TRBV10-3 combines with J gene TRBJ2-2; TRBD1 agrees at 8 bases. This CDR3 region has 15 residues. V gave up 4 bases and J gave up 3 bases; unmatched junction bases: 4. The germline V gene has CDR1 ENHRY and CDR2 SYGVKD. The CDR3 bases are TGTGCCATCAGTGGAACACAGGGGGACACCGGGGAGCTGTTTTTT. As protein: CAISGTQGDTGELFF.

The chain is built from TRBV20-1 and TRBJ2-2, with D uncertain. V gave up 1 base and J gave up 3 bases, with 3 bases separating them. CDR3 length: 12 amino acids. Germline V gives CDR1 DFQATT, CDR2 SNEGSKA (reference sequence). CDR3 region: CSARGDTGELFF. Written as DNA, the CDR3 is TGCAGTGCTAGAGGGGACACCGGGGAGCTGTTTTTT.

J is TRBJ1-5 and V is TRBV6-2 or TRBV6-3, with 7 bases aligning to TRBD1. The CDR3 is 16 amino acids. Germline loops: CDR1 MNHEY, CDR2 SVGEGT. J was trimmed by 4 bases and V by 5 bases; bases with no gene match: 11. The CDR3 reads CASSSRAGTENQPQHF. DNA of the CDR3: TGTGCCAGCAGTAGCCGAGCCGGGACAGAGAATCAGCCCCAGCATTTT.

The rearrangement links TRBV20-1 to TRBJ1-1; TRBD1 agrees at 9 bases. V gave up 2 bases and J gave up 5 bases; unmatched junction bases: 6. The CDR3 has 14 residues. CDR1 is DFQATT and CDR2 is SNEGSKA in the germline V gene (reference sequence). The CDR3 coding sequence is TGCAGTGCTAGATTCAGACAGGGGGGGACTGAAGCTTTCTTT. Amino acid sequence: CSARFRQGGTEAFF.

The rearrangement joins TRBV30 to TRBJ2-3; D is perhaps TRBD2 (7 bases). Trimming left V 0 bases short and J 4 bases short, with 11 bases between. Per germline, CDR1 GTSNPN and CDR2 SVGIG (reference sequence). This CDR3 is 14 amino acids long. This chain's CDR3 is CAWSVRGAPDTQYF. The CDR3 nucleotides are TGTGCCTGGAGTGTCCGGGGGGCCCCAGATACGCAGTATTTT.

The chain uses TRBV5-6 and TRBJ1-1, with D tentatively TRBD1 (5 bases). Trimming pared 4 bases from V and 11 bases from J, leaving 15 bases between. The CDR3 length is 12 residues. CDR1 and CDR2 from the germline V gene are SGHDT and YYEEEE. Here the CDR3 reads CASSPMGLSAFF. CDR3 nucleotides: TGTGCCAGCAGCCCGATGGGACTGTCGGCTTTCTTT. Combining the CDR3 with reference TRBV5-6 and TRBJ1-1 gives the whole variable domain DAGVTQSPTHLIKTRGQQVTLRCSPKSGHDTVSWYQQALGQGPQFIFQYYEEEERQRGNFPDRFSGHQFPNYSSELNVNALLLGDSALYLCASSPMGLSAFFGQGTRLTVV.

The chain joins TRBV19 to TRBJ2-5; D uncertain. The CDR3 runs 13 residues. Germline-derived CDR1 and CDR2 are LNHDA and SQIVND (reference sequence). The V and J ends lost 6 bases and 4 bases respectively, with 12 bases between them. The CDR3 here is CASSVYRGETQYF. The CDR3 DNA follows: TGTGCCAGTAGCGTCTACCGAGGAGAGACCCAGTACTTC.

This rearrangement joins TRBV12-3 or TRBV12-4 to TRBJ1-2, with 7 bases lining up with TRBD1. CDR3 length equals 17 residues. J lost 4 bases, V lost 0 bases, and 11 bases had no gene match. CDR3 sequence reads: CASSLARDRVTAYGYTF. CDR3 bases: TGTGCCAGCAGTTTAGCGCGAGACAGGGTTACGGCCTATGGCTACACCTTC.

The chain has TRBV9 and TRBJ2-7; the match to TRBD1 covers 10 bases. The CDR3 is 13 residues long. Germline CDR1 reads SGDLS; CDR2 reads YYNGEE. V shed 6 bases and J 5 bases; nucleotides not matched to a gene: 5. CDR3 sequence reads: CASNRDRGDEQYF. The CDR3 nucleotides are TGTGCCAGCAATCGGGACAGGGGCGACGAGCAGTACTTC.

A single count supports this clonotype. The J gene is TRBJ2-7, the V gene TRBV6-5, with a tentative D call TRBD1 (5 bases). The CDR3 has 12 amino acids. Germline CDR1 and CDR2: MNHEY and SVGAGI. V lost 0 bases, J lost 6 bases, and 6 bases lay in between. The CDR3 here is CASSYSRGEQYF. The DNA for the CDR3 is TGTGCCAGCAGTTACTCAAGGGGCGAGCAGTACTTC.

The gene calls are TRBV20-1 and TRBJ1-5; a weak D match, TRBD1 (6 bases). CDR3 length: 16 residues. The V gene lost 6 bases and the J gene lost 1 base, with 19 bases spanning the gap. Germline CDR1 and CDR2: DFQATT and SNEGSKA (reference sequence). In DNA form, the CDR3 reads TGCAGTGCAGTTCGGGGGGCAGCGGACAGCAATCAGCCCCAGCATTTT. As protein: CSAVRGAADSNQPQHF.

J is TRBJ2-5 and V is TRBV12-3 or TRBV12-4, with unresolved D. The CDR3 has 13 amino acids. V was cut by 6 bases and J by 3 bases, with 11 bases left in between. DNA of the CDR3: TGTGCCAGCAGCCCGGCCGTGAAAGAGACCCAGTACTTC. It codes for CASSPAVKETQYF.

The V call is TRBV14, the J call TRBJ2-5; D is possibly TRBD1 or TRBD2 (5 bases each). Trimming shortened V by 7 bases and J by 2 bases, and 17 bases separated the two germline ends. Germline-derived CDR1 and CDR2 are SGHDN and FVKESK. This CDR3 is built from 15 residues. The CDR3 spells CASTPGRKHQETQYF. The CDR3, as DNA: TGTGCCAGCACTCCGGGACGCAAGCATCAAGAGACCCAGTACTTC.

The chain couples TRBV12-3 or TRBV12-4 to TRBJ2-5; 9 bases are a match to TRBD1. The V and J ends lost 5 bases and 7 bases, in that order; junction bases with no gene match: 5. This CDR3 contains 13 residues. The CDR3 region is CASSRDREATQYF. CDR3 sequence (DNA): TGTGCCAGCAGTAGGGACAGGGAGGCGACCCAGTACTTC.